The present entry profiles one TCR beta chain with its context. The data were taken from a study of shared clonotypes between healthy human individuals. Germline-derived CDR1 and CDR2 are LNHDA and SQIVND (reference sequence). The CDR3 extends over 15 amino acids. V lost 8 bases, J lost 0 bases, and 6 bases stayed unmatched. CD4+ cells were split into CD45RA+ naive and CD45RA-negative memory subsets. Original handling: ImmunoSEQ output lacked quality scores and full-length reads, limiting matched filtering. Here immunoSEQ multiplex PCR was the method, and the copy in TCRdb shows in-frame clones only, minus some. D and trimming were read from the DNA, whereas the V and J calls and clone size are those reported in that table. The sample lists about 2.3 million clones; 92% were seen once.

The receptor was derived from a man aged 18 to 30 in good health. Some clones in this sample may be carry-over from other donors' samples. Input material: naive CD4+ T cells from PBMCs. Subset reported: CD45RA+ positively selected. The chain links TRBV19 to TRBJ2-3; 9 bases map to TRBD1. CDR3 nucleotide sequence: TGTGCCAGTCGGGACAGGGCGCCAAGCACAGATACGCAGTATTTT. It codes for CASRDRAPSTDTQYF. The whole variable domain, remainder taken from reference TRBV19 and TRBJ2-3, is DGGITQSPKYLFRKEGQNVTLSCEQNLNHDAMYWYRQDPGQGLRLIYYSQIVNDFQKGDIAEGYSVSREKKESFPLTVTSAQKNPTAFYLCASRDRAPSTDTQYFGPGTRLTVL.